The 23 T cell receptor beta chains below all came from one sample that was sequenced in a study of blood T cell repertoires in COVID-19. The method was immunoSEQ multiplex PCR; TCRdb's version includes in-frame clones alone and lacks a portion of them. Of a few hundred thousand clones in the sample, about nine tenths were seen once. Specimen: peripheral blood. The origin of the receptors is a woman aged 60-70 years with COVID-19, enrolled during active disease.

The V call is TRBV5-6, the J call TRBJ1-2; TRBD1 agrees at 7 bases. CDR1 is SGHDT, CDR2 YYEEEE, per germline. V shed 4 bases and J 4 bases; nucleotides not matched to a gene: 4. The CDR3 covers 13 residues. This CDR3 is CASSPDRAYGYTF. CDR3 in DNA: TGTGCCAGCAGCCCCGACAGGGCCTATGGCTACACCTTC.

The chain links TRBV5-1 to TRBJ1-4, with TRBD1 matching 9 bases. The CDR3 extends over 14 amino acids. The V gene's germline CDR1 is SGHRS and CDR2 YFSETQ. With 4 bases clipped from V and 7 bases from J, the junction kept 5 bases outside the gene matches. DNA for the CDR3: TGCGCCAGCAGCCAGGGACAGGGTGGTGAAAAACTGTTTTTT. Protein sequence: CASSQGQGGEKLFF.

The chain employs TRBV19 and TRBJ2-4, with TRBD2 identical over 10 bases. CDR1 is LNHDA, CDR2 SQIVND, per germline (reference sequence). The CDR3 spans 18 residues. The V and J ends lost 5 bases and 1 base, in that order; junction bases with no gene match: 11. The CDR3, as DNA: TGTGCCAGTAGTTTTTGGACTAGCGGCCTCGGGGCCAAAAACATTCAGTACTTC. Protein sequence: CASSFWTSGLGAKNIQYF.

The gene calls are TRBV18 and TRBJ1-1; 7 positions agree with TRBD1. The germline CDR1 and CDR2 sequences are KGHSH and LQKENI. The junction had 9 bases not matched to a gene; V was cut back by 1 base and J by 1 base. The CDR3 totals 17 residues. CDR3 in DNA: TGTGCCAGCTCACCACTCGCTTTGGCAGGGGGGAACACTGAAGCTTTCTTT. Its translation: CASSPLALAGGNTEAFF.

The chain combines TRBV20-1 with TRBJ1-2; TRBD1 matches 10 bases. CDR1 and CDR2 from the germline V gene are DFQATT and SNEGSKA (reference sequence). The CDR3 runs 11 residues. V was pared by 4 bases and J by 9 bases, with 2 bases of the junction left unmatched. The CDR3 sequence is CSATDRGSYTF. In DNA form, the CDR3 reads TGCAGTGCTACGGACAGGGGGAGCTACACCTTC.

This clone was picked up one time. This chain links TRBV11-1 with TRBJ1-1; D perhaps matches TRBD1 (6 bases). Germline values: CDR1 SGHAT, CDR2 FQDESV (reference sequence). The V and J ends lost 7 bases and 11 bases respectively, with 17 bases between them. The CDR3 loop spans 12 amino acids. CDR3 sequence: CASTAWFQGAFF. The CDR3 bases are TGTGCCAGCACCGCTTGGTTTCAGGGGGCTTTCTTT.

The chain has TRBV18 and TRBJ1-4; D is unresolved. CDR3 length equals 14 residues. In germline, CDR1 is KGHSH, CDR2 LQKENI. The ends were cut back, 3 bases at V and 7 bases at J, with 12 bases in the middle. The CDR3 DNA reads TGTGCCAGCTCACCGAGAGGAGCTGCTGAAAAACTGTTTTTT. Its translation is CASSPRGAAEKLFF.

This clone has more than one count but fewer than ten. Other DNA sequences in the same sample also yield this CDR3. The V gene is TRBV19, the J gene TRBJ1-3; 8 nucleotides line up with TRBD1. Trimming took 6 bases from V and 0 from J; bases not matched to a gene: 1. The length of the CDR3 is 14 residues. The germline CDR1 and CDR2 sequences are LNHDA and SQIVND (reference sequence). CDR3 nucleotide sequence: TGTGCCAGTAGCACAGGGGGCTCTGGAAACACCATATATTTT. It codes for CASSTGGSGNTIYF. Supplemented by reference TRBV19 and TRBJ1-3, the full variable domain reads DGGITQSPKYLFRKEGQNVTLSCEQNLNHDAMYWYRQDPGQGLRLIYYSQIVNDFQKGDIAEGYSVSREKKESFPLTVTSAQKNPTAFYLCASSTGGSGNTIYFGEGSWLTVV.

The genes are TRBV5-6 and TRBJ2-1; 7 positions agree with TRBD1. J lost 0 bases, V lost 4 bases, and 10 bases had no gene match. From germline, CDR1 is SGHDT and CDR2 YYEEEE. The CDR3 contains 17 residues. CDR3 loop: CASSHRGHYSSYNEQFF. The CDR3 region has the DNA TGTGCCAGCAGCCACAGGGGCCACTACAGCTCCTACAATGAGCAGTTCTTC.

J is TRBJ2-3 and V is TRBV13, with a weak D call TRBD2 (6 bases). This CDR3 contains 14 residues. The V gene's germline CDR1 is PRHDT and CDR2 FYEKMQ (reference sequence). Trimming cost V 5 bases and J 6 bases, with 15 bases left between them. The CDR3 DNA reads as TGTGCCAGCAGCGAGACCGGGGGTGGGGATACGCAGTATTTT. This encodes CASSETGGGDTQYF.

The J gene is TRBJ2-7, the V gene TRBV5-5, with D perhaps TRBD2 (5 bases). V was clipped by 4 bases and J by 2 bases, with 19 bases between them. The CDR3 runs 16 residues. Germline CDR1 is SGHKS and CDR2 is YYEKEE (reference sequence). The DNA of the CDR3 is TGTGCCAGCAGCGCCTGTCCGGGGAACACGACCTACGAGCAGTACTTC. Translation gives CASSACPGNTTYEQYF.

The chain joins TRBV4-2 to TRBJ1-1, with 12 bases aligning to TRBD1. Trimming removed 2 bases from V and 6 bases from J; junction bases left unmatched: 4. CDR3 length: 15 residues. Germline V gives CDR1 LGHNA, CDR2 YNFKEQ. The CDR3 loop reads CASSQPGQGAAEAFF. Written as DNA, the CDR3 is TGTGCCAGCAGCCAACCGGGACAGGGGGCGGCTGAAGCTTTCTTT.

A word on this clone: Other DNA sequences in the sample encode the same CDR3. This sequence joins TRBV6-5 and TRBJ1-5; no clear D. V was cut by 2 bases and J by 1 base, with 3 bases left in between. The CDR3 runs 13 residues. CDR1 and CDR2 (germline): MNHEY, SVGAGI. The CDR3 loop reads CASSYRSNQPQHF. The DNA of the CDR3 is TGTGCCAGCAGTTACCGGAGCAATCAGCCCCAGCATTTT.

This clone was counted between two and nine times. The chain joins TRBV16 to TRBJ1-6, with 9 bases matching TRBD1. The CDR3 runs 14 residues. The junction had 5 bases not matched to a gene; V was cut back by 4 bases and J by 10 bases. Germline V gene sequence: CDR1 KGHSY, CDR2 FQNENV. The CDR3 sequence is CASSRDRERSPLHF. The CDR3 nucleotides read TGTGCCAGCAGCCGGGACAGGGAAAGATCACCCCTCCACTTT.

The chain joins TRBV18 to TRBJ1-1, with 7 bases lining up with TRBD1. Germline V gives CDR1 KGHSH, CDR2 LQKENI. The CDR3 is 15 residues long. Trimming removed 3 bases from V and 1 base from J; junction bases left unmatched: 5. CDR3 DNA: TGTGCCAGCTCACCGAATCAGGGGGAGAACACTGAAGCTTTCTTT. Its protein is CASSPNQGENTEAFF.

The V call is TRBV5-1, the J call TRBJ2-5; 7 bases are a match to TRBD2. Germline V CDR1 and CDR2: SGHRS, YFSETQ. The junction had 10 bases not matched to a gene; V was cut back by 2 bases and J by 3 bases. The CDR3 totals 16 residues. In DNA, the CDR3 is TGCGCCAGCAGCTTAACTCTTGGGGAGGGAGAAGAGACCCAGTACTTC. Amino acids: CASSLTLGEGEETQYF.

J is TRBJ1-4 and V is TRBV19; D perhaps matches TRBD1 (5 bases). The germline V and J ends were trimmed by 1 base and 8 bases, with 11 bases remaining between them. The CDR3 runs to 14 residues. CDR1 and CDR2 (germline): LNHDA, SQIVND (reference sequence). CDR3 in DNA: TGTGCCAGTAGTATAGGCCGACAGCCCGAAAAACTGTTTTTT. This sequence encodes CASSIGRQPEKLFF. Based on the CDR3 plus reference TRBV19 and TRBJ1-4, the full variable domain is DGGITQSPKYLFRKEGQNVTLSCEQNLNHDAMYWYRQDPGQGLRLIYYSQIVNDFQKGDIAEGYSVSREKKESFPLTVTSAQKNPTAFYLCASSIGRQPEKLFFGSGTQLSVL.

V and J are TRBV6-5 and TRBJ1-5, with a tentative D call TRBD1 (5 bases). The CDR3 loop spans 15 amino acids. Germline V gene data show CDR1 as MNHEY and CDR2 as SVGAGI. V gave up 5 bases and J gave up 3 bases, with 14 bases separating them. The CDR3 DNA sequence: TGTGCCAGCAGTCGCGGGGGGTTTAACAATCAGCCCCAGCATTTT. It specifies CASSRGGFNNQPQHF.

The rearrangement uses TRBV4-1 and TRBJ1-3; 7 bases are a match to TRBD1. This CDR3 has 17 residues. After removal of 1 base from V and 3 bases from J, the junction contained 9 bases not matched to a gene. Germline V gene sequence: CDR1 MGHRA, CDR2 YSYEKL. CDR3 protein: CASSQAYRGADGNTIYF. The CDR3 DNA is TGCGCCAGCAGCCAAGCCTACAGGGGCGCGGATGGAAACACCATATATTTT.

This rearrangement joins TRBV7-8 to TRBJ1-1; a weak D match, TRBD1 (5 bases). This CDR3 has 16 residues. V was cut by 2 bases and J by 1 base, with 14 bases left in between. CDR1 SGHVS and CDR2 FQNEAQ come from the germline V gene. CDR3 nucleotides: TGTGCCAGCAGCTTATTAGGCGGGGGAGCGAACACTGAAGCTTTCTTT. Translation: CASSLLGGGANTEAFF.

The chain combines TRBV10-1 with TRBJ1-1; a possible D gene is TRBD1 (5 bases). V dropped 10 bases and J dropped 10 bases, with 22 bases sitting between them. Germline loops: CDR1 WNHNN, CDR2 SYGVQD (reference sequence). The CDR3 runs 13 residues. CDR3 nucleotides: TGCGCCACGCCGACCGACAGAAGCCTTAGAGCTTTCTTT. This encodes CATPTDRSLRAFF.

This chain connects TRBV30 to TRBJ1-1; no clear D. CDR1 and CDR2 (germline): GTSNPN, SVGIG (reference sequence). V lost 2 bases to trimming and J lost 6 bases, with 19 bases between them. The CDR3 loop spans 15 amino acids. CDR3 protein: CAWSRRVGSWSEAFF. The CDR3 DNA reads as TGTGCCTGGAGTCGGAGGGTCGGTTCGTGGTCTGAAGCTTTCTTT. Full variable domain (rest looked up from reference TRBV30 and TRBJ1-1): SQTIHQWPATLVQPVGSPLSLECTVEGTSNPNLYWYRQAAGRGLQLLFYSVGIGQISSEVPQNLSASRPQDRQFILSSKKLLLSDSGFYLCAWSRRVGSWSEAFFGQGTRLTVV.

The rearrangement links TRBV7-2 to TRBJ2-5; 7 positions agree with TRBD1. The germline V gene encodes CDR1 SGHTA and CDR2 FQGNSA. V gave up 5 bases and J gave up 9 bases; unmatched junction bases: 9. The CDR3 spans 13 residues. The CDR3 sequence is CASSPSQDRSQYF. The CDR3 DNA follows: TGTGCCAGCAGCCCGAGCCAGGACAGGTCCCAGTACTTC.